The 29 T cell receptor beta chains reported below all come from one sample, sequenced in a study of control samples from healthy donors and cancer patients. The method was immunoSEQ multiplex PCR; TCRdb's version includes in-frame clones alone and lacks a portion of them. The sample contains fewer than 90,000 clones, over 85% of which appear only once. What was sequenced was PBMCs. The receptor set was obtained from a woman aged 60-75 years with head and neck cancer.

This sequence joins TRBV18 and TRBJ1-1, with D possibly matching TRBD1 (5 bases). Trimming took 6 bases from V and 1 from J, leaving 9 bases between them. The CDR3 totals 13 residues. Germline assignment: CDR1 KGHSH and CDR2 LQKENI. CDR3 nucleotides: TGTGCCAGCTCTGGGACTGCGAACACTGAAGCTTTCTTT. It is translated as CASSGTANTEAFF.

J is TRBJ2-7 and V is TRBV3-1 (or the pseudogene TRBV3-2); 8 nucleotides align to TRBD1. CDR1 and CDR2 from the germline V gene are LGHDT and YNNKEL (reference sequence). The CDR3 is made up of 15 amino acids. V dropped 5 bases and J dropped 2; count of bases not matched to a gene: 8. CDR3 protein: CASSVTGTGPYEQYF. CDR3 nucleotide sequence: TGTGCCAGCAGCGTTACCGGGACAGGACCCTACGAGCAGTACTTC.

The CDR3 DNA reads TGTGCCAGCAGTACAGGGTTGGCAGCTTTCTTT. This translates into CASSTGLAAFF. V and J are TRBV6-2 or TRBV6-3 and TRBJ1-1; D is perhaps TRBD1 (6 bases). The germline V gene has CDR1 MNHEY and CDR2 SVGEGT. This CDR3 has 11 amino acids. V was trimmed by 5 bases and J by 10 bases, leaving 11 bases between them.

The chain combines TRBV19 with TRBJ2-1; D gene unclear. This CDR3 contains 14 residues. The V end was cut by 8 bases, the J end by 0 bases, with 11 bases between. Germline V lookup: CDR1 LNHDA, CDR2 SQIVND (reference sequence). CDR3: CASRDSGSYNEQFF. CDR3 DNA: TGTGCCAGTCGCGACTCAGGCTCCTACAATGAGCAGTTCTTC.

The V call is TRBV14, the J call TRBJ2-3; TRBD2 aligns across 7 bases. CDR1 is SGHDN, CDR2 FVKESK, per germline. CDR3 length: 18 residues. The trim removed 0 bases at V and 1 base at J, leaving 10 bases unmatched. The CDR3 protein is CASSQDRRPSGRTDTQYF. In DNA form, the CDR3 reads TGTGCCAGCAGCCAAGATCGGAGGCCTAGCGGACGCACAGATACGCAGTATTTT.

The chain is built from TRBV23-1 and TRBJ2-7, with D perhaps matching TRBD2 (5 bases). TRBV23-1 is an ORF, and what it does is uncertain. The CDR3 is 18 residues long. Trimming removed 5 bases from V and 1 base from J, with 24 bases in between. This CDR3 reads CASSLEGRENHHSYEQYF. CDR3 nucleotide sequence: TGCGCCAGCAGTTTGGAAGGTCGGGAAAATCATCATTCCTACGAGCAGTACTTC.

The CDR3 reads CASSQGTGRSRGGNIQYF. In nucleotides, the CDR3 is TGTGCCAGCAGCCAAGGTACAGGGCGTTCGCGGGGGGGGAACATTCAGTACTTC. The V gene is TRBV3-1 (or the pseudogene TRBV3-2), the J gene TRBJ2-4, with 9 positions matching TRBD2. The germline V gene has CDR1 LGHDT and CDR2 YNNKEL (reference sequence). The V and J ends lost 1 base and 7 bases, in that order; junction bases with no gene match: 14. The CDR3 extends over 18 amino acids.

The chain links TRBV5-1 to TRBJ1-3; no firm D call. Between the trimmed V and J ends, which lost 0 bases and 0 bases, there was a span of 7 bases. The CDR3 extends over 15 amino acids. The V gene's germline CDR1 is SGHRS and CDR2 YFSETQ. This chain's CDR3 is CASSLDGSSGNTIYF. CDR3 DNA: TGCGCCAGCAGCTTGGATGGCAGCTCTGGAAACACCATATATTTT.

V gene TRBV19 combines with J gene TRBJ2-2, with 7 nucleotides matching TRBD2. This CDR3 comprises 14 residues. CDR1 is LNHDA, CDR2 SQIVND, per germline (reference sequence). V gave up 5 bases and J gave up 6 bases; unmatched junction bases: 6. CDR3 loop: CASSRSTSSGELFF. Written as DNA, the CDR3 is TGTGCCAGTAGTCGATCGACTAGCTCCGGGGAGCTGTTTTTT.

The V and J genes are TRBV4-1 and TRBJ1-5; D is unresolved. Between the trimmed V and J ends, which lost 0 bases and 5 bases, there was a span of 11 bases. The CDR3 spans 15 residues. CDR1 and CDR2 from the germline V gene are MGHRA and YSYEKL. CDR3: CASSQEPGRHQPQHF. The CDR3 DNA reads TGCGCCAGCAGCCAAGAGCCGGGCCGGCATCAGCCCCAGCATTTT.

The chain has TRBV6-5 and TRBJ1-2; 9 nucleotides align to TRBD1. Losses at the gene ends were 8 bases for V and 4 bases for J; bases not matched to a gene: 11. Germline V CDR1 and CDR2: MNHEY, SVGAGI. This CDR3 has 15 residues. CDR3 sequence: CASCWDRERGYGYTF. CDR3 bases: TGTGCCAGCTGTTGGGACAGGGAGCGAGGCTATGGCTACACCTTC.

The rearrangement uses TRBV5-8 and TRBJ1-5; 10 bases are shared with TRBD1. The CDR3 is 16 amino acids. V shed 3 bases, J shed 0 bases, and the junction held 3 bases outside the gene matches. Per the germline V gene, CDR1 is SGHTS and CDR2 is YDEGEE. The CDR3 spells CASSWDRGYSNQPQHF. In nucleotides, the CDR3 is TGTGCCAGCAGCTGGGACAGGGGCTATAGCAATCAGCCCCAGCATTTT. The variable domain in full, with the rest retrieved from reference TRBV5-8 and TRBJ1-5, is EAGVTQSPTHLIKTRGQQATLRCSPISGHTSVYWYQQALGLGLQFLLWYDEGEERNRGNFPPRFSGRQFPNYSSELNVNALELEDSALYLCASSWDRGYSNQPQHFGDGTRLSIL.

The gene calls are TRBV4-1 and TRBJ2-2; the D is unclear. CDR3 length equals 13 residues. V was trimmed by 4 bases and J by 1 base, leaving 4 bases between them. Germline loops: CDR1 MGHRA, CDR2 YSYEKL. The CDR3: CASSRENTGELFF. CDR3 sequence (DNA): TGCGCCAGCAGCCGGGAGAACACCGGGGAGCTGTTTTTT.

This clone was detected once. The CDR3 sequence: CAGDRLARLSYEQYF. DNA for the CDR3: TGCGCCGGAGATAGACTAGCGCGACTATCCTACGAGCAGTACTTC. The genes are TRBV10-1 and TRBJ2-7, with TRBD2 identical over 8 bases. The length of the CDR3 is 15 residues. Germline CDR1 reads WNHNN; CDR2 reads SYGVQD (reference sequence). V lost 11 bases, J lost 1 base, and 13 bases stayed unmatched.

Only one count was recorded for this clone. V gene TRBV15 combines with J gene TRBJ1-2, with 10 bases aligning to TRBD1. The V and J ends lost 3 bases and 8 bases, in that order; junction bases with no gene match: 6. Germline CDR1 reads LNHNV; CDR2 reads YYDKDF (reference sequence). The CDR3 contains 14 residues. The CDR3 region is CATSRPGQGKGYTF. The CDR3 bases are TGTGCCACCAGCAGGCCGGGACAGGGGAAGGGCTACACCTTC. The full variable domain, in which reference TRBV15 and TRBJ1-2 provide the parts outside the CDR3, is DAMVIQNPRYQVTQFGKPVTLSCSQTLNHNVMYWYQQKSSQAPKLLFHYYDKDFNNEADTPDNFQSRRPNTSFCFLDIRSPGLGDTAMYLCATSRPGQGKGYTFGSGTRLTVV.

This clone was detected once. The chain joins TRBV11-2 to TRBJ1-2, with D unclear. The CDR3 runs 16 residues. Deletions cut 5 bases from V and 2 bases from J, with 18 bases between. Per germline, CDR1 SGHAT and CDR2 FQNNGV. CDR3 protein: CASSQWKPVFNYGYTF. The CDR3 DNA is TGTGCCAGCAGCCAGTGGAAACCGGTTTTCAACTATGGCTACACCTTC.

This chain links TRBV6-5 with TRBJ2-7; 8 bases align to TRBD1. The germline CDR1 and CDR2 sequences are MNHEY and SVGAGI. The CDR3 covers 13 residues. Unmatched junction bases numbered 5, after V lost 4 bases and J lost 6 bases. CDR3 sequence (DNA): TGTGCCAGCAGTTCCCCAGGGGGCGGCGAGCAGTACTTC. It translates to CASSSPGGGEQYF.

This rearrangement joins TRBV19 to TRBJ1-2; 7 positions agree with TRBD1. The CDR3 contains 14 residues. Trimming cost V 3 bases and J 2 bases; bases outside gene matches: 3. Germline V gene data show CDR1 as LNHDA and CDR2 as SQIVND (reference sequence). The CDR3: CASSISTGNYGYTF. The CDR3 DNA is TGTGCCAGTAGTATTTCGACAGGGAACTATGGCTACACCTTC.

The CDR3: CARSLFGNTIYF. The CDR3 DNA follows: TGTGCCAGAAGCTTGTTTGGAAACACCATATATTTT. V usage is TRBV5-3 and J usage is TRBJ1-3, with no clear D. TRBV5-3 is an ORF; its function is uncertain. This CDR3 region has 12 residues. V lost 1 base and J lost 3, with 2 bases in between.

The chain uses TRBV30 and TRBJ2-1; 8 nucleotides align to TRBD1. J gave up 7 bases and V 3 bases, and 14 bases lay outside the gene matches. Germline loops: CDR1 GTSNPN, CDR2 SVGIG (reference sequence). The CDR3 sequence is 16 residues long. CDR3 nucleotide sequence: TGTGCCTGGAGACCCGGAACCGGGACAGGTCCAAATGAGCAGTTCTTC. It codes for CAWRPGTGTGPNEQFF.

The chain employs TRBV28 and TRBJ2-1; 11 bases are a match to TRBD2. The CDR3 has 20 residues. Germline CDR1 MDHEN, CDR2 SYDVKM. J lost 0 bases, V lost 3 bases, and 13 bases had no gene match. Here the CDR3 DNA reads TGTGCCAGCAGTTTTAAAAGACTAGCGGGGACTAGACCCTCCTACAATGAGCAGTTCTTC. It translates to CASSFKRLAGTRPSYNEQFF. Filled out from reference TRBV28 and TRBJ2-1, the complete variable domain reads DVKVTQSSRYLVKRTGEKVFLECVQDMDHENMFWYRQDPGLGLRLIYFSYDVKMKEKGDIPEGYSVSREKKERFSLILESASTNQTSMYLCASSFKRLAGTRPSYNEQFFGPGTRLTVL.

The chain carries TRBV5-1 and TRBJ2-1, with D hard to call. The CDR3 loop spans 16 amino acids. Looked up from germline, CDR1 is SGHRS and CDR2 is YFSETQ. Trimming took 0 bases from V and 8 from J, leaving 18 bases between them. This chain's CDR3 is CASSLGSFLGSDEQFF. The CDR3 DNA reads as TGCGCCAGCAGCTTGGGCTCATTTCTAGGTTCCGATGAGCAGTTCTTC.

The V call is TRBV19, the J call TRBJ2-7; 13 positions match TRBD2. Germline V lookup: CDR1 LNHDA, CDR2 SQIVND (reference sequence). The CDR3 totals 16 residues. V was pared by 5 bases and J by 3 bases, with 7 bases of the junction left unmatched. In DNA form, the CDR3 reads TGTGCCAGTAGTGAACTAGCGGGAGGGCCTGTCTACGAGCAGTACTTC. Its translation is CASSELAGGPVYEQYF.

The chain links TRBV7-9 to TRBJ2-5; 16 positions agree with TRBD2. Germline lookup yields CDR1 SEHNR and CDR2 FQNEAQ (reference sequence). This CDR3 has 18 amino acids. Germline trimming cut 3 bases from V and 5 bases from J; bases unmatched to any gene: 9. The CDR3 sequence: CASSLGLAGGPLGETQYF. CDR3 in DNA: TGTGCCAGCAGCTTGGGACTAGCGGGAGGGCCGTTGGGGGAGACCCAGTACTTC.

This rearrangement joins TRBV5-4 to TRBJ1-2; D perhaps matches TRBD1 (5 bases). Germline CDR1 is SGHNT and CDR2 is YYREEE (reference sequence). V shed 4 bases and J shed 4 bases, with 20 bases lying between them. This CDR3 region has 16 residues. The DNA of the CDR3 is TGTGCCAGCAGCCCTCGAACAGGATTGGCGCTCTATGGCTACACCTTC. Its translation is CASSPRTGLALYGYTF.

The genes are TRBV27 and TRBJ2-7, with 7 positions matching TRBD1. Germline CDR1 MNHEY, CDR2 SMNVEV (reference sequence). Unmatched junction bases numbered 4, after V lost 6 bases and J lost 2 bases. This CDR3 has 13 amino acids. The CDR3, as DNA: TGTGCCAGCAGAAGACAGGGAACCTACGAGCAGTACTTC. Its translation is CASRRQGTYEQYF.

The V and J genes are TRBV6-6 and TRBJ2-5; TRBD2 might be the D (5 bases). Germline assignment: CDR1 MNHNY and CDR2 SVGAGI (reference sequence). V gave up 6 bases and J gave up 0 bases, with 17 bases separating them. This CDR3 spans 16 amino acids. The CDR3 coding sequence is TGTGCCAGCAGCCCCCCGGCGGGCCTCTACCAAGAGACCCAGTACTTC. Protein sequence: CASSPPAGLYQETQYF.

The chain couples TRBV7-9 to TRBJ2-3; D call uncertain. The germline gives CDR1 SEHNR, CDR2 FQNEAQ (reference sequence). CDR3 size: 16 residues. The V gene lost 5 bases and the J gene lost 0 bases, with 15 bases spanning the gap. Written as DNA, the CDR3 is TGTGCCAGCAGCCCTCAGAGAGCGCTCAGCACAGATACGCAGTATTTT. Residues: CASSPQRALSTDTQYF. Based on the CDR3 plus reference TRBV7-9 and TRBJ2-3, the full variable domain is DTGVSQNPRHKITKRGQNVTFRCDPISEHNRLYWYRQTLGQGPEFLTYFQNEAQLEKSRLLSDRFSAERPKGSFSTLEIQRTEQGDSAMYLCASSPQRALSTDTQYFGPGTRLTVL.

The chain recombines TRBV18 with TRBJ1-4; D call uncertain. Germline CDR1 KGHSH, CDR2 LQKENI. This CDR3 spans 18 amino acids. Trimming shortened V by 4 bases and J by 4 bases, and 22 bases separated the two germline ends. CDR3 sequence reads: CASSQTNLAGTNNEKLFF. The CDR3 bases are TGTGCCAGCTCACAAACGAACCTGGCAGGTACTAATAATGAAAAACTGTTTTTT.